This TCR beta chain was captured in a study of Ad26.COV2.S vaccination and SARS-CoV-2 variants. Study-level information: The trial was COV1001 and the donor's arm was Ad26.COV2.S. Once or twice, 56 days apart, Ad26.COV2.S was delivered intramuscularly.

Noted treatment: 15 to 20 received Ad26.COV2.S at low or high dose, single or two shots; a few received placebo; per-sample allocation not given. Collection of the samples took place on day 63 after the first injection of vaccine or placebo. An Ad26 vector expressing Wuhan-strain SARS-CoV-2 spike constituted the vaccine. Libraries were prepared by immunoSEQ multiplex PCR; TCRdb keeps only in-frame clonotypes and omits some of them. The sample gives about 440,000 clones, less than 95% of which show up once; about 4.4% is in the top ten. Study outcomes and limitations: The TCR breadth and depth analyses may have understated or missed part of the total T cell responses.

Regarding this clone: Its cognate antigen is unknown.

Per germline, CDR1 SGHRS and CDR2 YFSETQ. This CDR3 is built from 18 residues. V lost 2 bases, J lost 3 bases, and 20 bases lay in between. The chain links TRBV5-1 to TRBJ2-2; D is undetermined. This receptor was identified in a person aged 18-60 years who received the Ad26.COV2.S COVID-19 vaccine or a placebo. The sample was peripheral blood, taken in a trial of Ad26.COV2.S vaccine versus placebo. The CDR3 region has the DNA TGCGCCAGCAGCTTCATCCCGCGGTTCCAACCTGACACCGGGGAGCTGTTTTTT. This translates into CASSFIPRFQPDTGELFF.